Sequencing of this T cell receptor (beta chain) was carried out in a study of T cell responses to AZD1222 COVID-19 vaccine. Comment on this clone: Its antigen remains unknown.

Data came from immunoSEQ multiplex PCR; TCRdb stores just in-frame clones and leaves some out. The table records 90,000 to 150,000 clones, around 85% of them present only once. Regarding the study as a whole: White British ancestry dominated among donors, who included more females, and clonal diversity was possibly underestimated.

V was trimmed by 6 bases and J by 5 bases, leaving 16 bases between them. Per the germline V gene, CDR1 is SNHLY and CDR2 is FYNNEI. The CDR3 has 14 residues. The sample was peripheral blood, taken on day 0 of AZD1222 vaccination. The chain recombines TRBV2 with TRBJ1-2; the D is unclear. This TCR came from an adult in good health. CDR3 DNA sequence: TGTGCCAGCAGAGCACACGGTGCTGGGTATGGCTACACCTTC. This sequence encodes CASRAHGAGYGYTF.